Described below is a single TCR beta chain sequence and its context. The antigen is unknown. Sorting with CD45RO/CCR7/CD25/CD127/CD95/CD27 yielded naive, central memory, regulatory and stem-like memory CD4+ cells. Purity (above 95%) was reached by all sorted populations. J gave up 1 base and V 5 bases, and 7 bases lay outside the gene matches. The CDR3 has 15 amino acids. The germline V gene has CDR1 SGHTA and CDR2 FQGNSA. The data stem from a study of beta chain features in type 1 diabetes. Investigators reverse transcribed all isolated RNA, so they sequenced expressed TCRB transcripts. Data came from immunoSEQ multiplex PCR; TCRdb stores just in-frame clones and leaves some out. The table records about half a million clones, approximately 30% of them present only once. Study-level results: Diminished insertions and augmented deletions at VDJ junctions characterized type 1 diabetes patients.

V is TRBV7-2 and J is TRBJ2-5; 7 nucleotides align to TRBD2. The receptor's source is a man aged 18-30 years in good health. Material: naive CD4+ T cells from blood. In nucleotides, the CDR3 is TGTGCCAGCAGCCTGACAGCGGGGATCCAAGAGACCCAGTACTTC. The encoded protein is CASSLTAGIQETQYF.